One TCR beta chain is described in this entry. Its binding antigen is unknown. The sample holds no much larger clone one base away, and base qualities are not on file. The instrument was an Illumina HiSeq 2500. Quantitative 5'-RACE with molecular barcodes was the method used to prepare the TCR beta libraries. Per the original workflow: To identify disease-linked TCR variants, a new computational method was used, one built on a probabilistic model of VDJ rearrangement. TCRdb handled the public reads itself, with Q25 trimming in fastp and clone calling in MiXCR, and kept productive beta chains. Rows are unified per CDR3 protein, each entry keeping the most common DNA and genes. The V and J calls were determined by TCRdb, not by the authors. This sample is represented by fewer than 400,000 distinct CDR3 sequences; approximately 14% of them were singletons. The ten biggest clones cover 1.1% of the sample.

This specimen comes from a study of CD8 T cells in ankylosing spondylitis listed by TCRdb under 2017. General notes on the study: T cell receptor beta repertoires were profiled in healthy donors and ankylosing spondylitis patients so that disease-linked TCR variants could be found. The whole study cohort included 108 healthy donors and 20 to 30 ankylosing spondylitis patients. Samples of peripheral blood were taken, and for ankylosing spondylitis patients, synovial fluid was collected as well. Broad study findings and their caveats: Significant enrichment of the disease-linked clones was reported in matched synovial fluid samples from ankylosing spondylitis patients. Blood from ankylosing spondylitis patients appeared to be characterized by a TCR beta motif composed of about eight highly homologous amino acid variants. Some of the motif variants had been reported before in the synovial fluid and blood of reactive arthritis patients, a finding that suggests common disease-initiation mechanisms. The disease-linked clones had a CD8+ phenotype and were found at relatively low frequencies in peripheral blood.

The CDR1 and CDR2 encoded by the germline V gene are LGHNT and FRNRAP. Trimming leaves V shorter by 0 bases and J shorter by 6 bases, with the junction holding 12 bases beyond the gene matches. Reading from cysteine to phenylalanine, the CDR3 counts 17 amino acids. CDR3 DNA only is kept here, 51 bases in frame from base 1. The TCR comes from a male donor with ankylosing spondylitis or in good health (not recorded which). The sequencing input was blood, either unsorted or a sorted T cell fraction (not recorded which). The rearrangement combines TRBV12-5 with TRBJ2-7, with 9 middle bases fitting TRBD1. The CDR3 reads as follows: CASGLVPGTGRVSEQYF. The sequenced DNA: TGTGCTAGTGGTTTGGTCCCAGGGACAGGGAGGGTGAGCGAGCAGTACTTC.